This T cell receptor (beta chain) was retrieved from a study of blood T cell repertoires in COVID-19. Overall study: Specimens from acute and convalescent COVID-19 originated in the United States, Italy and Spain.

Germline loops: CDR1 LGHDT, CDR2 YNNKEL (reference sequence). V shed 4 bases and J 8 bases; nucleotides not matched to a gene: 5. This CDR3 region has 13 residues. Assay: immunoSEQ multiplex PCR; the TCRdb copy retains only in-frame clones and omits some. This table holds some 250,000 clones, around 83% found once. J is TRBJ1-2 and V is TRBV3-1 (or the pseudogene TRBV3-2), with 9 positions matching TRBD1. This sequence was found in a man younger than 40 who had recovered from COVID-19. Source material: peripheral blood. The CDR3 sequence: CASSPWTGDGYTF. CDR3 nucleotides: TGTGCCAGCAGCCCCTGGACAGGGGACGGCTACACCTTC.